Included here is one TCR beta chain sequence, with context. The data were taken from a study of control samples from healthy donors and cancer patients. TCRdb's table, derived via immunoSEQ multiplex PCR, lists solely in-frame clones and lacks some. Altogether under 85,000 clones are present, around 80% being singletons, with the ten largest covering approximately 10%. This CDR3 comprises 14 residues. Germline V CDR1 and CDR2: SGHVS, FQNEAQ. Losses at the gene ends were 5 bases for V and 8 bases for J; bases not matched to a gene: 8. Sequences were obtained from PBMCs. This clonotype originated in a man aged 60-69 years with head and neck cancer. This chain connects TRBV7-8 to TRBJ2-1, with 8 bases matching TRBD2. DNA of the CDR3: TGTGCCAGCAGCCGGGAGGGCCGCCGCGATGAGCAGTTCTTC. Residues: CASSREGRRDEQFF. Filled out from reference TRBV7-8 and TRBJ2-1, the complete variable domain reads GAGVSQSPRYKVAKRGQDVALRCDPISGHVSLFWYQQALGQGPEFLTYFQNEAQLDKSGLPSDRFFAERPEGSVSTLKIQRTQQEDSAVYLCASSREGRRDEQFFGPGTRLTVL.